Detailed here is one T cell receptor beta chain. Its antigen is still unknown. Within one base of it there is no much larger clone, and no base qualities were kept. This record comes from a study of T cell responses to AZD1222 COVID-19 vaccine (dated by TCRdb to the early 2020s). Some background on the complete study: A total of 230 to 250 trial participants underwent TCR sequencing, of whom around 200 received two doses of AZD1222 and about 25 received two doses of the MenACWY control vaccine. Enrollment into the trials was organized by age into subgroups of 18-55, 56-69 and 70-plus years, and those subgroups contained roughly 150, 30 and 60 TCR-sequenced participants, respectively. Overall study outcomes, separate from this receptor: Nearly half of unique spike-specific TCRs reportedly recognized epitopes outside regions mutated in the B.1.351 and B.1.1.7 variants. Because no day 14 peak-response samples were available, repertoires were characterized only after the peak T cell response. Vaccine-associated CD4 TCRs spanned the whole spike protein, with dominant responses in regions 160-218 and 743-854. Only five or six AZD1222 recipients were SARS-CoV-2 seropositive at baseline, limiting conclusions about previously exposed vaccinees. Spike-specific TCR breadth and depth rose significantly after two AZD1222 doses compared with day 0 and with MenACWY recipients. Participants were mostly white British, with more females than males. The authors suggested clonal diversity may have been underestimated. The 56-69-year group was small, and its depth increase did not reach significance, likely because of low power.

The CDR3 regions of human TCRbeta chains were analyzed by immunosequencing. Processing in the source paper ran as follows. Repertoire TCRs were checked for matches against a reference library of SARS-CoV-2-specific TCRs that had been generated using the MIRA antigen-specificity platform. Breadth meant the fraction of unique TCRs that were SARS-CoV-2-associated, whereas depth meant the fraction of total T cells that were SARS-CoV-2-associated. Using the MIRA data, each spike-specific TCR was assigned both to the spike region to which the TCR was reactive and to a CD4 or CD8 class. Log10-transformed breadth and depth values were compared by one-way ANOVA with Sidak's multiple comparisons tests. The table comes from immuneACCESS by way of TCRdb, which keeps in-frame sequences with V and J called. Part of the clones is missing from these tables; in studies checked, under half for an unresolved V gene and the rest for unknown reasons. V, J and clone size were drawn from that table, and D and trimming were deduced from the DNA. This sample lists about 90,000 clones; about 90% were detected once. The top ten constitute 4% to 6% of the sample.

For CDR1 and CDR2, the germline V gene lists MNHEY and SVGAGI. The CDR3 measures 14 amino acids from cysteine to phenylalanine. Just CDR3 DNA is preserved here, 42 bases in frame from base 1. V loses 6 bases of germline sequence and J loses 4 bases, and the interval between the two ends is 15 bases. In the paper's terms, the time point label means: baseline before first vaccination. The meaning of the sample's treatment or condition label: meningococcal conjugate vaccine given as trial control. Vaccinee samples were obtained from the UK trials COV001 and COV002, which included a single-blind randomized controlled phase 2/3 trial of AZD1222 (ChAdOx1 nCoV-19) in healthy adults. Trial participant PBMC samples were collected at day 0 and day 28 after the second dose for TCRbeta chain sequencing.

This clonotype originated in an adult in good health. The chain employs TRBV6-5 and TRBJ1-2; perhaps TRBD1 is the D gene, with 5 bases matching. Source: peripheral blood, taken on day 0 of MenACWY control vaccination. The DNA is TGTGCCAGCAGCCAGACAGAACCAGTCTATGGCTACACCTTC. Protein translation: CASSQTEPVYGYTF.